The sequence of this T cell receptor beta chain was determined in a study of graft-versus-host responses after intestinal transplantation. Study-wide findings and caveats: Maximum circulating GvH clone levels tracked with early post-transplant HvG decreases.

Clones were sequenced by immunoSEQ multiplex PCR, and TCRdb holds only the in-frame ones, with some missing. Among 11,000 or so clones listed, around four fifths were seen once. The CDR3 has 14 amino acids. CDR1 is LNHDA, CDR2 SQIVND, per germline (reference sequence). Unmatched junction bases numbered 3, after V lost 5 bases and J lost 2 bases. Remarks on this clone: Its antigen is not identified.

The origin of this receptor is a human patient who received an intestinal transplant, so some T cells may come from the graft donor. V and J are TRBV19 and TRBJ1-5, with 7 bases identical to TRBD1. The material was PBMCs, obtained 494 days after intestinal transplant. The CDR3 DNA follows: TGTGCCAGTAGTCTTGGACAGGGCAATCAGCCCCAGCATTTT. It encodes CASSLGQGNQPQHF. The full variable domain, completed using reference TRBV19 and TRBJ1-5, is DGGITQSPKYLFRKEGQNVTLSCEQNLNHDAMYWYRQDPGQGLRLIYYSQIVNDFQKGDIAEGYSVSREKKESFPLTVTSAQKNPTAFYLCASSLGQGNQPQHFGDGTRLSIL.